This TCR beta chain was identified during a study of T cell changes during pregnancy in multiple sclerosis. Data came from immunoSEQ multiplex PCR; TCRdb stores just in-frame clones and leaves some out. The data contain 46,000 or so clones, 85% to 90% of them singletons. The CDR3 is 16 amino acids. Looked up from germline, CDR1 is LGHNA and CDR2 is YSLEER. The germline V and J ends were trimmed by 0 bases and 4 bases, with 10 bases remaining between them. The receptor comes from a female donor in good health, enrolled as a control in a pregnancy study. The chain recombines TRBV4-3 with TRBJ1-6; no clear D gene. The input for sequencing was peripheral blood, taken in the second trimester of pregnancy. As DNA, the CDR3 is TGCGCCAGCAGCCAAGATCCGGCAGGATATAATTCACCCCTCCACTTT. Its translation is CASSQDPAGYNSPLHF.